The source of this TCR beta chain is a study of blood T cell repertoires in COVID-19. Study as a whole: The samples span acute and convalescent COVID-19 from the United States, Italy and Spain. PBMCs, B-cell-depleted T cells, or T cells provided the cDNA or gDNA that made up the material.

The method was immunoSEQ multiplex PCR; TCRdb's version includes in-frame clones alone and lacks a portion of them. The sample carries about 67,000 clones, roughly nine tenths recorded once. The CDR3 contains 14 residues. Germline CDR1 reads SGDLS; CDR2 reads YYNGEE. The junction had 5 bases not matched to a gene; V was cut back by 4 bases and J by 3 bases. The clonotype originates from an elderly woman with acute or convalescent COVID-19. The chain uses TRBV9 and TRBJ1-2; TRBD1 matches at 8 bases. Input material: peripheral blood. CDR3 sequence: CASSTRTGHYGYTF. Here the CDR3 DNA reads TGTGCCAGCAGCACCCGGACAGGGCACTATGGCTACACCTTC.